A selection of T cell receptor beta chains follows, all from one sample in a study of cytomegalovirus exposure and HLA in healthy donors. The method was immunoSEQ multiplex PCR; TCRdb's version includes in-frame clones alone and lacks a portion of them. This sample yields around 120,000 clones, of which roughly four fifths are seen a single time; around 11% belongs to the top ten. Material: PBMCs. The receptors were gathered from a male donor in good health and CMV-seropositive. Each CDR3 is given with its conserved first and last residue. D genes are given only for firm matches. Part of the rows lack a size; the others show once, few, many or a class for expanded clones.

NA	TRBV10-1	15	TRBJ2-3	NA	TGCGCCAGCAGTGAGCGGGGAGACGGTACAGATACGCAGTATTTT	CASSERGDGTDTQYF
TRBD2	TRBV5-4	17	TRBJ2-2	NA	TGTGCCAGCAGCAACGGACTAGCGGGAGCGGGGACCGGGGAGCTGTTTTTT	CASSNGLAGAGTGELFF
NA	TRBV18	14	TRBJ1-3	NA	TGTGCCAGCTCACCTTCAACAGCTGGAAACACCATATATTTT	CASSPSTAGNTIYF
TRBD2	TRBV7-3	18	TRBJ2-5	NA	TGTGCCAGCAGCTCACCCGGGACTAGCGGGATCGTCTTAGAGACCCAGTACTTC	CASSSPGTSGIVLETQYF
TRBD1	TRBV10-1	15	TRBJ1-3	few	TGCGCCAGCATCCCCCAGACAGGGTCTGGAAACACCATATATTTT	CASIPQTGSGNTIYF
NA	TRBV19	16	TRBJ2-2	few	TGTGCCAGTATTGAAACCTGGAGATCGAACACCGGGGAGCTGTTTTTT	CASIETWRSNTGELFF
TRBD2	TRBV2	15	TRBJ2-1	NA	TGTGCCAGCAGGGACGGACTAGCGGGACGGTATGAGCAGTTCTTC	CASRDGLAGRYEQFF
NA	TRBV6-6	13	TRBJ2-7	once	TGTGCCAGCAATTTGGGGGAGGTAAAAGAGCAGTACTTC	CASNLGEVKEQYF
TRBD1	TRBV13	21	TRBJ2-6	NA	TGTGCCAGCAGTCCAAGCCGACAGGGCGCGTTCCCGATTTCTGGGGCCAACGTCCTGACTTTC	CASSPSRQGAFPISGANVLTF
TRBD1	TRBV5-1	17	TRBJ2-2	NA	TGCGCCAGCAGCGTAAGGACAGGGGGGTCGAACACCGGGGAGCTGTTTTTT	CASSVRTGGSNTGELFF
TRBD2	TRBV27	16	TRBJ2-3	few	TGTGCCAGCAGTTCTCCGACTAGCGGGGACACAGATACGCAGTATTTT	CASSSPTSGDTDTQYF
TRBD1	TRBV19	15	TRBJ2-1	NA	TGTGCCAGTAGTATTGGACAGGGCCCTTACAATGAGCAGTTCTTC	CASSIGQGPYNEQFF
TRBD1	TRBV11-3	17	TRBJ1-1	NA	TGTGCCAGCAGCTTAGAGGTACAGGGGGGCGAGCACACTGAAGCTTTCTTT	CASSLEVQGGEHTEAFF
NA	TRBV7-9	14	TRBJ1-4	NA	TGTGCCAGCAGCTCTGACAGGCCTGGGGAAAAACTGTTTTTT	CASSSDRPGEKLFF
NA	TRBV5-6	14	TRBJ1-6	NA	TGTGCCAGCAGCTTGGGGAGGTCCCATAGACCCCTCCACTTT	CASSLGRSHRPLHF
TRBD1	TRBV28	20	TRBJ2-2	NA	TGTGCCAGCGGGAAACCCCCCCGGGACAGGGGGTCACGTCCGACCGGGGAGCTGTTTTTT	CASGKPPRDRGSRPTGELFF
NA	TRBV7-8	13	TRBJ2-7	NA	TGTGCCAGCACTTTACCCTCCCTCTACGAGCAGTACTTC	CASTLPSLYEQYF
NA	TRBV19	14	TRBJ1-1	NA	TGTGCCAGTAGTATTATACAGATGAACACTGAAGCTTTCTTT	CASSIIQMNTEAFF
NA	TRBV7-2	14	TRBJ1-2	NA	TGTGCCAGCAGCCGACCCACAGGGTGGGGTGGCTACACCTTC	CASSRPTGWGGYTF
TRBD1	TRBV6-5	13	TRBJ1-1	once	TGTGCCAGCAGTAGGACAGGGTACACTGAAGCTTTCTTT	CASSRTGYTEAFF
TRBD1	TRBV5-4	16	TRBJ2-1	NA	TGTGCCAGCAGCCTCCCGGACAGGGAGGTGGGCAATGAGCAGTTCTTC	CASSLPDREVGNEQFF
NA	TRBV6-4	15	TRBJ2-1	few	TGTGCCAGCAGTGACTCAACGGGAGAGGGCAATGAGCAGTTCTTC	CASSDSTGEGNEQFF
TRBD2	TRBV28	17	TRBJ2-5	NA	TGTGCCAGCAGTTTAGCAGCTAGCGGAGACAACCAAGAGACCCAGTACTTC	CASSLAASGDNQETQYF
TRBD2	TRBV7-8	16	TRBJ2-3	NA	TGTGCCAGCGTCCCTAGCGGGTATTCTCACACAGATACGCAGTATTTT	CASVPSGYSHTDTQYF
NA	TRBV10-3	15	TRBJ2-1	NA	TGTGCCACCAAGCCGAGTAGTGACTCCTACAATGAGCAGTTCTTC	CATKPSSDSYNEQFF
NA	TRBV28	14	TRBJ2-7	NA	TGTGCCAGCAGTACACGGGGGACGAGCCGGGTGCAGTACTTC	CASSTRGTSRVQYF
NA	TRBV30	15	TRBJ1-1	NA	TGTGCCTGGAGTGTACTTGGGACATCGAACACTGAAGCTTTCTTT	CAWSVLGTSNTEAFF
TRBD2	TRBV7-3	16	TRBJ2-2	NA	TGTGCCAGCAGCTTAGGGCTAGCGGGGGCCACCGGGGAGCTGTTTTTT	CASSLGLAGATGELFF
TRBD2	TRBV15	14	TRBJ2-1	few	TGTGCCACCAGTGCCGGGAGGGGACCCAATGAGCAGTTCTTC	CATSAGRGPNEQFF
NA	TRBV28	15	TRBJ2-2	NA	TGTGCCAGCAACCTGGGGGCTACCTACACCGGGGAGCTGTTTTTT	CASNLGATYTGELFF
TRBD2	TRBV14	17	TRBJ2-1	NA	TGTGCCAGCAGCCAAGCGAGAAGCGGGAGTGACTACAATGAGCAGTTCTTC	CASSQARSGSDYNEQFF
NA	TRBV19	12	TRBJ2-7	NA	TGTGCCAGTAGTTCCAGAGCGGGCGAGCAGTACTTC	CASSSRAGEQYF
TRBD2	TRBV4-1	15	TRBJ2-5	NA	TGCGCCAGCAGCCAACTAGCGGGAGTAAGAGAGACCCAGTACTTC	CASSQLAGVRETQYF
NA	TRBV27	14	TRBJ2-7	NA	TGTGCCAGCAGTTTAAGGACAGCGTACGAGGAGCAGTACTTC	CASSLRTAYEEQYF
NA	TRBV7-2	13	TRBJ2-1	NA	TGTGCCAGCAGCTTAAGCCGGTCCAATGAGCAGTTCTTC	CASSLSRSNEQFF
TRBD2	TRBV7-9	18	TRBJ2-5	NA	TGTGCCAGCAGTTCGGGACTAGCGGGAGGGCCAGCCCAAGAGACCCAGTACTTC	CASSSGLAGGPAQETQYF
NA	TRBV7-2	14	TRBJ1-4	NA	TGTGCCAGCAGCCGGGGGGGCGAGGGTGAAAAACTGTTTTTT	CASSRGGEGEKLFF
NA	TRBV5-1	14	TRBJ1-1	NA	TGCGCCAGCAGCTTGCAGGGGCCCTCCACTGAAGCTTTCTTT	CASSLQGPSTEAFF
NA	TRBV7-2	17	TRBJ1-3	NA	TGTGCCAGCAGCTTAGACCGGGACATTCCCTCTGGAAACACCATATATTTT	CASSLDRDIPSGNTIYF
TRBD2	TRBV7-2	16	TRBJ2-7	NA	TGTGCCAGCAGCTCCAGGGGACTAGCGGGAGAAGACGAGCAGTACTTC	CASSSRGLAGEDEQYF
NA	TRBV12-5	15	TRBJ2-5	NA	TGTGCTAGTGCCTTCGGGACACCCTCGGGGGAGACCCAGTACTTC	CASAFGTPSGETQYF
NA	TRBV7-2	14	TRBJ2-1	once	TGTGCCAGCAGCTTCCGGGACTCCTACAATGAGCAGTTCTTC	CASSFRDSYNEQFF
TRBD1	TRBV7-7	13	TRBJ2-1	NA	TGTGCTAGCAGCGCGGACAGGGGGAATGAGCAGTTCTTC	CASSADRGNEQFF
NA	TRBV19	14	TRBJ2-7	NA	TGTGCCAGTAGTATAGTAGCAGAATCCTACGAGCAGTACTTC	CASSIVAESYEQYF
TRBD2	TRBV6-6	14	TRBJ2-1	NA	TGTGCCAGCAGTTTAGCGGGAGGGCCGGACGAGCAGCTCTTC	CASSLAGGPDEQLF